These 2 T cell receptor beta chains originate from one sample sequenced in a study of blood T cell repertoires in COVID-19. Clones were read by immunoSEQ multiplex PCR, and TCRdb kept only the in-frame ones, dropping some. This sample yields 350,000 to 400,000 clones, of which roughly 90% are seen a single time; more than 0.85% belongs to the top ten. The sample consisted of PBMCs or T cells enriched from blood (not recorded which). The origin of the receptors is a woman aged 40 to 50 who had been exposed to COVID-19.

The genes are TRBV7-9 and TRBJ2-6; 11 nucleotides agree with TRBD1. The CDR3 is 19 residues long. Trimming removed 2 bases from V and 3 bases from J; junction bases left unmatched: 9. Germline values: CDR1 SEHNR, CDR2 FQNEAQ (reference sequence). The CDR3, as DNA: TGTGCCAGCAGCTTACCACCCGGGACAGGGGGAGATGGGGCCAACGTCCTGACTTTC. Its translation is CASSLPPGTGGDGANVLTF.

This clone was recorded only once. The chain joins TRBV24-1 to TRBJ1-2; D possibly corresponds to TRBD1 (6 bases). Germline lookup yields CDR1 KGHDR and CDR2 SFDVKD. The CDR3 consists of 14 residues. V was shortened by 4 bases and J by 7 bases, with 15 bases between the two germline ends. The CDR3 protein is CATSDTRGVSGYTF. CDR3 coding DNA: TGTGCCACCAGTGACACCAGGGGTGTCTCTGGCTACACCTTC.